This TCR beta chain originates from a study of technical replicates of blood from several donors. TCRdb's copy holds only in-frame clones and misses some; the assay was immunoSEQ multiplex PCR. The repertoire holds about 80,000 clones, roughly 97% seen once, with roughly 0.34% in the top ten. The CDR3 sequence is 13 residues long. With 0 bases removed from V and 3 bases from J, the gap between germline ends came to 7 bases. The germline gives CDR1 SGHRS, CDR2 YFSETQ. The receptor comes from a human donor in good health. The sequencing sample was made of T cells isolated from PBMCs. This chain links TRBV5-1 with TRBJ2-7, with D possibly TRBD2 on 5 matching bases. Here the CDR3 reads CASSLDGIYEQYF. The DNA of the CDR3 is TGCGCCAGCAGCTTGGACGGGATCTACGAGCAGTACTTC.